Listed below are T cell receptor beta chains from one sample, sequenced in a study of blood T cell repertoires in COVID-19. Produced via immunoSEQ multiplex PCR; TCRdb's table is partial and in-frame only. The repertoire holds some 110,000 clones, with approximately 82% as singletons. Sequencing was done on a sample of peripheral blood. Source of these receptors: a woman at least 80 years old with acute or convalescent COVID-19. Each CDR3 is given with its conserved first and last residue. The order of the fields is J gene, V gene, D gene, clone size, CDR3 protein, CDR3 DNA. D genes are given only for firm matches. Rows give clone size only sometimes, using once, few, many, or a class for an expanded clone.

>TRBJ1-1|TRBV6-5|TRBD1|-
CASRDRGRNTEAFF
TGTGCCAGCAGGGACAGGGGGAGGAACACTGAAGCTTTCTTT
>TRBJ1-5|TRBV4-2|-|-
CASSQDSNYEEQPQHF
TGTGCCAGCAGCCAAGATTCGAATTACGAGGAACAGCCCCAGCATTTT
>TRBJ1-5|TRBV3-1/TRBV3-2|-|-
CASSHSSRGFDSNQPQHF
TGTGCCAGCAGCCATTCAAGTCGAGGGTTTGATAGCAATCAGCCCCAGCATTTT
>TRBJ2-1|TRBV5-6|TRBD2|-
CASSFDSGRAANEQFF
TGTGCCAGCAGCTTCGATAGCGGGAGGGCCGCCAATGAGCAGTTCTTC
>TRBJ1-5|TRBV5-8|-|few
CASSLSINQPQHF
TGTGCCAGCAGCTTATCCATCAATCAGCCCCAGCATTTT
>TRBJ1-1|TRBV11-2|-|-
CASSPSGTEAFF
TGTGCCAGCAGCCCCTCGGGCACTGAAGCTTTCTTT
>TRBJ2-3|TRBV4-2|TRBD2|many
CASRVSGTSGADTQYF
TGTGCCAGCAGAGTCTCCGGGACTAGCGGGGCAGATACGCAGTATTTT
>TRBJ2-5|TRBV19|-|-
CASSEGATQYF
TGTGCCAGTAGCGAAGGAGCGACCCAGTACTTC
>TRBJ1-3|TRBV28|-|-
CASSSGTYSGNTIYF
TGTGCCAGCAGCTCCGGGACATACTCTGGAAACACCATATATTTT
>TRBJ2-1|TRBV19|TRBD2|-
CASSIVGGGYNEQFF
TGTGCCAGTAGTATAGTGGGCGGGGGCTACAATGAGCAGTTCTTC
>TRBJ1-4|TRBV6-4|-|-
CASSELTGSTNEKLFF
TGTGCCAGCAGTGAACTTACAGGGTCAACTAATGAAAAACTGTTTTTT
>TRBJ2-3|TRBV7-8|-|few
CASSPDGGPGAEDTQYF
TGTGCCAGCAGCCCGGACGGGGGGCCGGGGGCTGAAGATACGCAGTATTTT
>TRBJ2-1|TRBV19|TRBD2|-
CASTPGGPYNEQFF
TGTGCCAGTACTCCGGGAGGGCCCTACAATGAGCAGTTCTTC
>TRBJ2-5|TRBV5-1|-|few
CASTEMGAQETQYF
TGCGCCAGCACGGAGATGGGGGCCCAAGAGACCCAGTACTTC
>TRBJ2-1|TRBV4-1|TRBD2|-
CASSQDPAGGSFNEQFF
TGCGCCAGCAGCCAAGACCCGGCGGGGGGCAGCTTCAATGAGCAGTTCTTC
>TRBJ2-1|TRBV5-5|TRBD2|-
CASSMGLAGEYNEQFF
TGTGCCAGCAGCATGGGACTAGCGGGAGAGTACAATGAGCAGTTCTTC
>TRBJ1-2|TRBV6-6|-|-
CASSSRQAYGYTF
TGTGCCAGCAGTTCTCGACAGGCCTATGGCTACACCTTC
>TRBJ1-1|TRBV2|TRBD1|-
CASCRGLGTEAFF
TGTGCCAGCTGTAGGGGGCTTGGCACTGAAGCTTTCTTT
>TRBJ2-1|TRBV5-1|TRBD1|-
CASSKGQGLYEQFF
TGCGCCAGCAGCAAAGGACAGGGTCTGTATGAGCAGTTCTTC
>TRBJ1-1|TRBV10-3|TRBD1|-
CAISRTGRDTEAFF
TGTGCCATCAGCCGGACAGGGAGGGACACTGAAGCTTTCTTT
>TRBJ1-4|TRBV12-3/TRBV12-4|-|-
CASNRGDEKLFF
TGTGCCAGTAATAGGGGTGATGAAAAACTGTTTTTT
>TRBJ2-2|TRBV7-2|-|-
CASSLNWGGVGELFF
TGTGCCAGCAGCTTAAACTGGGGAGGCGTCGGGGAGCTGTTTTTT
>TRBJ2-2|TRBV27|-|-
CASSLSGFGTGELFF
TGTGCCAGCAGTTTGAGCGGGTTCGGCACCGGGGAGCTGTTTTTT
>TRBJ1-1|TRBV29-1|-|-
CSGKTGNTEAFF
TGCAGCGGGAAAACAGGAAACACTGAAGCTTTCTTT
>TRBJ2-2|TRBV2|-|-
CASRQGSSNTGELFF
TGTGCCAGCAGGCAGGGGTCCTCGAACACCGGGGAGCTGTTTTTT